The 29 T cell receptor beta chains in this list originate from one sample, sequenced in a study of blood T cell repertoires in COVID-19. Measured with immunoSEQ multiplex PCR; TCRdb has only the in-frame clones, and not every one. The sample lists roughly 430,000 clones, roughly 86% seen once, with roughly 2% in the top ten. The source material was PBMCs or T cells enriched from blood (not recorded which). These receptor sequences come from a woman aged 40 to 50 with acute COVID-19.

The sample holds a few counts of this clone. CDR3 region: CASSQGGRVRNTIYF. The DNA of the CDR3 is TGCGCCAGCAGCCAAGGGGGCAGGGTGCGAAACACCATATATTTT. The V gene is TRBV4-1, the J gene TRBJ1-3, with D perhaps matching TRBD1 (5 bases). Trimming cost V 1 base and J 5 bases, with 12 bases left between them. The CDR3 sequence is 15 residues long. The germline V gene encodes CDR1 MGHRA and CDR2 YSYEKL.

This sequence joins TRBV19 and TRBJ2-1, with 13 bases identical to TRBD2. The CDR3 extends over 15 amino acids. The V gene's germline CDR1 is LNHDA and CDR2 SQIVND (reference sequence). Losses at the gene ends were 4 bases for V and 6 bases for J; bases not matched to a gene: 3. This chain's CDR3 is CASSTGLAGINEQFF. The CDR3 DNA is TGTGCCAGTAGTACGGGACTAGCGGGGATCAATGAGCAGTTCTTC.

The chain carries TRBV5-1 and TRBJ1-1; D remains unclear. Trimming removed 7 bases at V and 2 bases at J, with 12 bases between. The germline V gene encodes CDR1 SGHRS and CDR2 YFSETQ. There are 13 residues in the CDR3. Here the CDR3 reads CASCRTENTEAFF. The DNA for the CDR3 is TGCGCCAGCTGCCGGACTGAAAACACTGAAGCTTTCTTT.

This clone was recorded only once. The CDR3 nucleotides read TGTGCCACCAGCAGAGCGGGGACAGGGGGGCAAGAGACCCAGTACTTC. It specifies CATSRAGTGGQETQYF. The chain uses TRBV15 and TRBJ2-5; 11 nucleotides line up with TRBD1. CDR3 length: 16 amino acids. J gave up 2 bases and V 1 base, and 3 bases lay outside the gene matches. Per the germline V gene, CDR1 is LNHNV and CDR2 is YYDKDF (reference sequence).

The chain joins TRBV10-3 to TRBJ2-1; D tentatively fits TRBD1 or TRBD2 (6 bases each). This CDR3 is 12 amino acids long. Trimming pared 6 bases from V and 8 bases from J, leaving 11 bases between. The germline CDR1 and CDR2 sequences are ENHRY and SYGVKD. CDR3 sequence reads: CAIREGGDEQFF. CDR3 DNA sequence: TGTGCCATCAGGGAGGGGGGCGATGAGCAGTTCTTC.

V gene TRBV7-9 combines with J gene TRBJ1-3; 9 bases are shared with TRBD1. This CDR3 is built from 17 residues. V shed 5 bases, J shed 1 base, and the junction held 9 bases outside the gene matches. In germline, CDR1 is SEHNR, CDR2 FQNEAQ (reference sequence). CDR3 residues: CASSRRTGELSGNTIYF. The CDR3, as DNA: TGTGCCAGCAGCCGGAGGACAGGGGAGCTGTCTGGAAACACCATATATTTT.

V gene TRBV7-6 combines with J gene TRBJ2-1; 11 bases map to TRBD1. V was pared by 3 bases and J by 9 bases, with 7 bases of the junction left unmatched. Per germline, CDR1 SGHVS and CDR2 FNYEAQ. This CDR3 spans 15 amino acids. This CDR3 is CASSFYGQGAREQFF. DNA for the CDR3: TGTGCCAGCAGCTTCTACGGACAGGGGGCTCGTGAGCAGTTCTTC. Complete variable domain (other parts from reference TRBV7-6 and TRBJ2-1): GAGVSQSPRYKVTKRGQDVALRCDPISGHVSLYWYRQALGQGPEFLTYFNYEAQQDKSGLPNDRFSAERPEGSISTLTIQRTEQRDSAMYRCASSFYGQGAREQFFGPGTRLTVL.

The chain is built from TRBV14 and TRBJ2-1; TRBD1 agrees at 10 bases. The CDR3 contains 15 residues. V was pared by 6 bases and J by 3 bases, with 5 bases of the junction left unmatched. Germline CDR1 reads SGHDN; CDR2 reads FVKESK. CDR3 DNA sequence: TGTGCCAGCAGACCCTGGACAGGGGGCTACAATGAGCAGTTCTTC. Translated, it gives CASRPWTGGYNEQFF.

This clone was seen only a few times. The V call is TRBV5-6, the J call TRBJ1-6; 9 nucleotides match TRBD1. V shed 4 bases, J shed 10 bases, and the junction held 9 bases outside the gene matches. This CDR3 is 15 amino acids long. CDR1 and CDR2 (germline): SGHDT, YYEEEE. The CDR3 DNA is TGTGCCAGCAGCGGACAGGGGAACCTCTTATCACCCCTCCACTTT. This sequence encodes CASSGQGNLLSPLHF.

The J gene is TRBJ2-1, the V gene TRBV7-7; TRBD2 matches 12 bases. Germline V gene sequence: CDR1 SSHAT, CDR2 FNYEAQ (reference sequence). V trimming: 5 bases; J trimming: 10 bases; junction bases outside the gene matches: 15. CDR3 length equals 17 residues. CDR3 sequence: CASSPARGLAGGHEQFF. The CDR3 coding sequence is TGTGCCAGCAGCCCGGCCCGGGGGCTAGCGGGGGGGCACGAGCAGTTCTTC. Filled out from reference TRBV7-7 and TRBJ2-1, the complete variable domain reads GAGVSQSPRYKVTKRGQDVTLRCDPISSHATLYWYQQALGQGPEFLTYFNYEAQPDKSGLPSDRFSAERPEGSISTLTIQRTEQRDSAMYRCASSPARGLAGGHEQFFGPGTRLTVL.

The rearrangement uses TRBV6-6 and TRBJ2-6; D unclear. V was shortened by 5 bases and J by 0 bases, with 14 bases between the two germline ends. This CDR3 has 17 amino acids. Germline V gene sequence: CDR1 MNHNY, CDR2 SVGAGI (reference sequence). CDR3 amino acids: CASSPLITVSGANVLTF. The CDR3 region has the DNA TGTGCCAGCAGTCCCCTCATCACGGTCTCTGGGGCCAACGTCCTGACTTTC.

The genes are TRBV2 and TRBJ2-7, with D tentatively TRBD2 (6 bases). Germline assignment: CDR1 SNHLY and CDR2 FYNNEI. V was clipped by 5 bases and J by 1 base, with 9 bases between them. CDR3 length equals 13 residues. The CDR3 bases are TGTGCCAGCAGTACGCGGGGTTCCTACGAGCAGTACTTC. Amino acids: CASSTRGSYEQYF. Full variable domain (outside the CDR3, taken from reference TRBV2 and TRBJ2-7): EPEVTQTPSHQVTQMGQEVILRCVPISNHLYFYWYRQILGQKVEFLVSFYNNEISEKSEIFDDQFSVERPDGSNFTLKIRSTKLEDSAMYFCASSTRGSYEQYFGPGTRLTVT.

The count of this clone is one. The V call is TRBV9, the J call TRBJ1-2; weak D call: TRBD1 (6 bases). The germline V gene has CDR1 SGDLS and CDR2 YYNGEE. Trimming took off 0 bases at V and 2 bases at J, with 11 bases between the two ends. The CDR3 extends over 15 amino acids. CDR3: CASSVGGQRNYGYTF. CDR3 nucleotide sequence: TGTGCCAGCAGCGTAGGAGGACAGCGAAACTATGGCTACACCTTC.

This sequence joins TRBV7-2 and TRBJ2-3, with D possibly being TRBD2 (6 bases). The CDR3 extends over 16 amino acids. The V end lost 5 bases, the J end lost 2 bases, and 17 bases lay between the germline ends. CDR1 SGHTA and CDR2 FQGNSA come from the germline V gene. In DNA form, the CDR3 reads TGTGCCAGCAGCGCCGCCGGGACTTTTAACACAGATACGCAGTATTTT. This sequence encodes CASSAAGTFNTDTQYF. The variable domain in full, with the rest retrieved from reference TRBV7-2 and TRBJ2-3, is GAGVSQSPSNKVTEKGKDVELRCDPISGHTALYWYRQSLGQGLEFLIYFQGNSAPDKSGLPSDRFSAERTGGSVSTLTIQRTQQEDSAVYLCASSAAGTFNTDTQYFGPGTRLTVL.

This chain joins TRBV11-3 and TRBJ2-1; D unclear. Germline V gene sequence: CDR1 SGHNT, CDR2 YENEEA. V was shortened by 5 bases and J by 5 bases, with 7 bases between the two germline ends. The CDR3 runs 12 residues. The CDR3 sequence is CASSLRDNEQFF. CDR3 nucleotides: TGTGCCAGCAGCCTCCGGGACAATGAGCAGTTCTTC.

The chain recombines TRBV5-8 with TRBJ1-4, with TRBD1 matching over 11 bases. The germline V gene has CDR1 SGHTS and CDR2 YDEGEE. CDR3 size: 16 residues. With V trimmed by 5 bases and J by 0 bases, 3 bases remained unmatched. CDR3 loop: CASRKGQGATNEKLFF. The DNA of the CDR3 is TGTGCCAGCAGAAAGGGACAGGGGGCAACTAATGAAAAACTGTTTTTT.

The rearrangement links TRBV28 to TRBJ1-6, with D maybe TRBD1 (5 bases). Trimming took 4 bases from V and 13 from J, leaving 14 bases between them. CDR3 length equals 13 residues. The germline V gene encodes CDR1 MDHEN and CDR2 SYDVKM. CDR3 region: CASSSTVVSPLHF. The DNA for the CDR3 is TGTGCCAGCAGTTCGACAGTGGTGTCCCCCCTCCACTTT.

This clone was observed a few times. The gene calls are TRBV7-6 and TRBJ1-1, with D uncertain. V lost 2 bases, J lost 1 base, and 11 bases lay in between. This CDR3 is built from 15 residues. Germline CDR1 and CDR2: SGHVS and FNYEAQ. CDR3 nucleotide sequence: TGTGCCAGCAGCTTATTTTACGGTGAGAACACTGAAGCTTTCTTT. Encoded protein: CASSLFYGENTEAFF.

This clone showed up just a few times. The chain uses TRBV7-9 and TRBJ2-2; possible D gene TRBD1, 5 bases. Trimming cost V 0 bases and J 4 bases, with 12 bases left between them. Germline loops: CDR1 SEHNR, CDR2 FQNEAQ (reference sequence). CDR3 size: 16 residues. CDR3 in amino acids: CASSLARLGLTGELFF. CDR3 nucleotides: TGTGCCAGCAGCTTAGCTAGGCTGGGGCTCACCGGGGAGCTGTTTTTT.

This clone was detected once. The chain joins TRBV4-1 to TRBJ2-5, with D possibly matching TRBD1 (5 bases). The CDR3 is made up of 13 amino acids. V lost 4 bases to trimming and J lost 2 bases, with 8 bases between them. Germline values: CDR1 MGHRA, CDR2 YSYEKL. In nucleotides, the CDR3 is TGCGCCAGCAGCCTGGGGCCTCAAGAGACCCAGTACTTC. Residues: CASSLGPQETQYF.

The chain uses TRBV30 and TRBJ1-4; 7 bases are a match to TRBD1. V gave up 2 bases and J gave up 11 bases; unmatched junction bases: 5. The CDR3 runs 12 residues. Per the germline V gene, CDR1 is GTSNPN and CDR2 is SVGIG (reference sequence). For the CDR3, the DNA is TGTGCCTGGAGTCCTACAGGGGAGAAACTGTTTTTT. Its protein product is CAWSPTGEKLFF.

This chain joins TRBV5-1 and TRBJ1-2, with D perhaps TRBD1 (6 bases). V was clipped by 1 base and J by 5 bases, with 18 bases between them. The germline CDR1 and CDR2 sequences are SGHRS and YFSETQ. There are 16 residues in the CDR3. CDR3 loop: CASSLSQGLWTYGYTF. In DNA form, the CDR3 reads TGCGCCAGCAGCTTGAGCCAGGGGCTATGGACTTATGGCTACACCTTC.

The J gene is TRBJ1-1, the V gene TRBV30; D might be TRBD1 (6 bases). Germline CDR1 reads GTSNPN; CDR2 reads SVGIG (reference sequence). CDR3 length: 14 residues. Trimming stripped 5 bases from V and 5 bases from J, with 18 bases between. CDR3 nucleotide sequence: TGTGCCTGGTTTGGGGGCTTCATAGGGACTGAAGCTTTCTTT. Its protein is CAWFGGFIGTEAFF.

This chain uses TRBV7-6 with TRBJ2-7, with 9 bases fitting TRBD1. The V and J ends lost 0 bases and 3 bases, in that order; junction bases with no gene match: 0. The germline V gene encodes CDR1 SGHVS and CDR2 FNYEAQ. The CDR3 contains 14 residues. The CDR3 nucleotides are TGTGCCAGCAGCTTAGCGGGACAGGGCTACGAGCAGTACTTC. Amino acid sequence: CASSLAGQGYEQYF.

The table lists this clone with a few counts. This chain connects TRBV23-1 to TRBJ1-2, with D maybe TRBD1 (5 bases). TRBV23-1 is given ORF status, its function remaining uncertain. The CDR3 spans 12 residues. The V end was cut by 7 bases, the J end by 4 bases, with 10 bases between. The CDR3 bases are TGCGCCAGCAAATCCGGGGGCTATGGCTACACCTTC. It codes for CASKSGGYGYTF.

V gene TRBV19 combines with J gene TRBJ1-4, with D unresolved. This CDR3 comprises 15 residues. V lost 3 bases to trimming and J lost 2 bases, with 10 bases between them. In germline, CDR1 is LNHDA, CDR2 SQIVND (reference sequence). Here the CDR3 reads CASSMAGNTNEKLFF. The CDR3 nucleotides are TGTGCCAGTAGTATGGCCGGGAATACTAATGAAAAACTGTTTTTT.

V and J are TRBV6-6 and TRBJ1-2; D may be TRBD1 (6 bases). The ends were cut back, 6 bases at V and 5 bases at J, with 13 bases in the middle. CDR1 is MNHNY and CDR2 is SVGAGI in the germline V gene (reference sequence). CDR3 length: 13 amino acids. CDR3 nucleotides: TGTGCCAGCAGCAGGGGCCTCGGTTATGGCTACACCTTC. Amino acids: CASSRGLGYGYTF.

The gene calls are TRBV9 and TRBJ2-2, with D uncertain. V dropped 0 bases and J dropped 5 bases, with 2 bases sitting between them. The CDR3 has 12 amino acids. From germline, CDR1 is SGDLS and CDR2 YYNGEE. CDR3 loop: CASSVVTGELFF. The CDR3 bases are TGTGCCAGCAGCGTAGTAACCGGGGAGCTGTTTTTT.

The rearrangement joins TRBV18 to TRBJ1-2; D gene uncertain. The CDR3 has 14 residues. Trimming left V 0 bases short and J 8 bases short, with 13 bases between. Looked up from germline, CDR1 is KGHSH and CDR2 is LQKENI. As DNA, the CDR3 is TGTGCCAGCTCACCACCCTTGGCTCAGCGGGGCTACACCTTC. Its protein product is CASSPPLAQRGYTF.